The clone carrying this T cell receptor beta chain was recorded once. J gave up 8 bases and V 6 bases, and 20 bases lay outside the gene matches. Germline CDR1 is LNHDA and CDR2 is SQIVND (reference sequence). The CDR3 runs to 18 residues. This entry belongs to a study of blood T cell repertoires in COVID-19. Turning to the study itself: The study drew acute and convalescent COVID-19 samples from the United States, Italy and Spain. Nucleic acid was either cDNA or gDNA, and it came from T cells, B-cell-depleted T cells, or PBMCs.

In the source study's methods: Amplification of reference gene primers was used by the study to estimate nucleated cell counts. Sequencing used immunoSEQ multiplex PCR; TCRdb keeps in-frame clones, though not all of them. That table gives V, J and clone size, and the DNA gave D and trimming. The table shows just over 300,000 clones, with roughly nine tenths occurring only once. The V and J genes are TRBV19 and TRBJ1-4; TRBD1 matches 8 bases. The clonotype comes from a young man with active or convalescent COVID-19. Sequences were obtained from peripheral blood. CDR3 sequence reads: CASSDADLDRGGREKLFF. The CDR3 region has the DNA TGTGCCAGTAGCGACGCGGACCTAGACAGGGGAGGACGAGAAAAACTGTTTTTT.